This is a list of T cell receptor beta chains from one sample in a study of cytomegalovirus exposure and HLA in healthy donors. Some clones are missing from TCRdb's copy, which holds only in-frame ones; the method was immunoSEQ multiplex PCR. This table has fewer than 250,000 clones, around 67% appearing once. Material: PBMCs. The receptors stem from a woman aged 25-40 years in good health and CMV-seropositive. Both conserved end residues are part of each CDR3. Fields, in order: CDR3 DNA, CDR3 protein, clone size, J gene, V gene, D gene. D genes are given only for firm matches. Not all rows give a size; the values are once, few, many and, for expanded clones, a class.

DNA: TGTGCCAGCAGTTCGATTACGGGAGGAAACACCATATATTTT; CDR3: CASSSITGGNTIYF; size: -; J: TRBJ1-3; V: TRBV27; D: -
DNA: TGCGCCAGCAGCCCTAGCGGGAGTAGCTACAATGAGCAGTTCTTC; CDR3: CASSPSGSSYNEQFF; size: -; J: TRBJ2-1; V: TRBV4-1; D: TRBD2
DNA: TGCAGCGTAGAGGACAGGGGAGGGCTGTTTTTT; CDR3: CSVEDRGGLFF; size: once; J: TRBJ1-4; V: TRBV29-1; D: TRBD1
DNA: TGTGCCAGCAGCTCCAGGGCCCCGAACACTGAAGCTTTCTTT; CDR3: CASSSRAPNTEAFF; size: few; J: TRBJ1-1; V: TRBV7-6; D: -
DNA: TGTGCCAGCAGTGAAGGGCAGGCCTCTGAAGCTTTCTTT; CDR3: CASSEGQASEAFF; size: -; J: TRBJ1-1; V: TRBV6-1; D: -
DNA: TGCGCCAGCAGCTTGGCCTCAGGCGCGGGACAGCCCCAGCATTTT; CDR3: CASSLASGAGQPQHF; size: -; J: TRBJ1-5; V: TRBV5-1; D: -
DNA: TGCGCCAGCAGCCGCCCTGGTGGGGGCGCGCGAGAAAAACTGTTTTTT; CDR3: CASSRPGGGAREKLFF; size: few; J: TRBJ1-4; V: TRBV4-1; D: -
DNA: TGTGCCAGCAGCCCCGGGAACTCCTACGAGCAGTACTTC; CDR3: CASSPGNSYEQYF; size: once; J: TRBJ2-7; V: TRBV7-6; D: -
DNA: TGCGCCAGCAGCCATCGGGGACTAGCGGGAGGGAAAGATACGCAGTATTTT; CDR3: CASSHRGLAGGKDTQYF; size: -; J: TRBJ2-3; V: TRBV4-1; D: TRBD2
DNA: TGTGCCAGCAGTTTGAGGGGGAGGGCCCTCTACGAGCAGTACTTC; CDR3: CASSLRGRALYEQYF; size: -; J: TRBJ2-7; V: TRBV27; D: -
DNA: TGTGCCAGCAGTCCTCGGGACAGACCCTACGAGCAGTACTTC; CDR3: CASSPRDRPYEQYF; size: -; J: TRBJ2-7; V: TRBV27; D: TRBD1
DNA: TGTGCCAGTAGTGACAGGGGTGAAGCTTTCTTT; CDR3: CASSDRGEAFF; size: -; J: TRBJ1-1; V: TRBV19; D: TRBD1
DNA: TGCGCCAGCAGCTTGGCCGGAACGACACAAGAGACCCAGTACTTC; CDR3: CASSLAGTTQETQYF; size: -; J: TRBJ2-5; V: TRBV5-1; D: -
DNA: TGTGCCAGCAGTTCCCAGGACAGGGCCTACGAGCAGTACTTC; CDR3: CASSSQDRAYEQYF; size: -; J: TRBJ2-7; V: TRBV27; D: TRBD1
DNA: TGTGCCAGCCTCCTCAGGGGCCTCGAGTGGTACTTC; CDR3: CASLLRGLEWYF; size: few; J: TRBJ2-7; V: TRBV2; D: -
DNA: TGTGCGACGGAGGATGAAAGGGAGCAGTACTTC; CDR3: CATEDEREQYF; size: -; J: TRBJ2-5; V: TRBV28; D: -
DNA: TGTGCCAGCAGTGGAGGTGGGAGTCTTCGCGGGGAGCTGTTTTTT; CDR3: CASSGGGSLRGELFF; size: -; J: TRBJ2-2; V: TRBV2; D: -
DNA: TGTGCCAGCAGCCCCTATCCCTACAATGAGCAGTTCTTC; CDR3: CASSPYPYNEQFF; size: -; J: TRBJ2-1; V: TRBV28; D: -
DNA: TGTGCCAGTAGTGATTGGCAGGGGGCGTCTGGAAACACCATATATTTT; CDR3: CASSDWQGASGNTIYF; size: -; J: TRBJ1-3; V: TRBV19; D: TRBD1
DNA: TGTGCCAGCAGTTCCGGACAGGGGACGGTCACCGGGGAGCTGTTTTTT; CDR3: CASSSGQGTVTGELFF; size: -; J: TRBJ2-2; V: TRBV27; D: TRBD1
DNA: TGTGCCAGCAGTCATTACAGGGGGAAACAGGAGACCCAGTACTTC; CDR3: CASSHYRGKQETQYF; size: -; J: TRBJ2-5; V: TRBV28; D: TRBD1
DNA: TGTGCCAGCAGCCGCCGACTAGCGGGAGGGGACGAGCAGTACTTC; CDR3: CASSRRLAGGDEQYF; size: -; J: TRBJ2-7; V: TRBV28; D: TRBD2
DNA: TGTGCCAGCAGTTACGGCGGGAGAGGGGCAGATACGCAGTATTTT; CDR3: CASSYGGRGADTQYF; size: -; J: TRBJ2-3; V: TRBV6-5; D: TRBD2
DNA: TGTGCCAGCGGAGGGGGCAAGGATACGCAGTATTTT; CDR3: CASGGGKDTQYF; size: -; J: TRBJ2-3; V: TRBV28; D: -
DNA: TGTGCCAGAAGCCTGACTAGCGGGAGTCCCAAAGTGATAGATACGCAGTATTTT; CDR3: CARSLTSGSPKVIDTQYF; size: -; J: TRBJ2-3; V: TRBV5-3; D: TRBD2
DNA: TGTGCCAGCAGTAACACGAACACCGGGGAGCTGTTTTTT; CDR3: CASSNTNTGELFF; size: -; J: TRBJ2-2; V: TRBV27; D: -
DNA: TGTGCCAGCAAAGCAGGCATGTATCAGCCCCAGCATTTT; CDR3: CASKAGMYQPQHF; size: -; J: TRBJ1-5; V: TRBV2; D: -
DNA: TGTGCCAGCAGACCAGGGGGCGGGAGCAATCAGCCCCAGCATTTT; CDR3: CASRPGGGSNQPQHF; size: once; J: TRBJ1-5; V: TRBV6-1; D: TRBD1
DNA: TGCAGCGTTGCTATCCAGGGAAGGGGTGAGCAGTTCTTC; CDR3: CSVAIQGRGEQFF; size: -; J: TRBJ2-1; V: TRBV29-1; D: -
DNA: TGTGCCAGCAGACTAGAGCCGGTTTCGAACTATGGCTACACCTTC; CDR3: CASRLEPVSNYGYTF; size: once; J: TRBJ1-2; V: TRBV2; D: -
DNA: TGTGCCAGCAGTTTATCGGGACAGGCCTACGAGCAGTACTTC; CDR3: CASSLSGQAYEQYF; size: -; J: TRBJ2-7; V: TRBV27; D: TRBD1
DNA: TGTGCCAGCAGACGGACTCCTTACCGCGAGCAGTACTTC; CDR3: CASRRTPYREQYF; size: few; J: TRBJ2-7; V: TRBV6-5; D: -
DNA: TGTGCCAGCAGAATACGGACTAGCGGACAAGAGACCCAGTACTTC; CDR3: CASRIRTSGQETQYF; size: -; J: TRBJ2-5; V: TRBV5-6; D: TRBD2
DNA: TGTGCCAGCAGAGGGACAGCTTATGGCTACACCTTC; CDR3: CASRGTAYGYTF; size: -; J: TRBJ1-2; V: TRBV2; D: TRBD1
DNA: TGTGCCAGCAGTCGGGCCCAGGGCGAGCAGTACTTC; CDR3: CASSRAQGEQYF; size: -; J: TRBJ2-7; V: TRBV6-5; D: -
DNA: TGTGCCAGCAGCTTCGGACTAGCGGGAAGCTCCTACAATGAGCAGTTCTTC; CDR3: CASSFGLAGSSYNEQFF; size: -; J: TRBJ2-1; V: TRBV7-6; D: TRBD2
DNA: TGTGCCAGCAGCTCCCTAGCGGATCTAAGTGTCGGGGAGCTGTTTTTT; CDR3: CASSSLADLSVGELFF; size: -; J: TRBJ2-2; V: TRBV7-9; D: TRBD2
DNA: TGTGCCAGCAGTGAAATACAGGGGGCCTACGAGCAGTACTTC; CDR3: CASSEIQGAYEQYF; size: -; J: TRBJ2-7; V: TRBV2; D: TRBD1
DNA: TGTGCCAGCACCAAGGGACAGGGGGGCCGTGGCTACACCTTC; CDR3: CASTKGQGGRGYTF; size: -; J: TRBJ1-2; V: TRBV6-5; D: TRBD1
DNA: TGCGCCAGCAGCCAGGACAGTGTCGATGGCTACACCTTC; CDR3: CASSQDSVDGYTF; size: -; J: TRBJ1-2; V: TRBV5-1; D: -
DNA: TGTGCCACCAGCGCGACAGGGCAGCACACTGAAGCTTTCTTT; CDR3: CATSATGQHTEAFF; size: -; J: TRBJ1-1; V: TRBV15; D: TRBD1
DNA: TGTGCCAGCAGCCCGTGGGCGGGGGGTAGTGGCTACACCTTC; CDR3: CASSPWAGGSGYTF; size: -; J: TRBJ1-2; V: TRBV5-4; D: -
DNA: TGTGCCAGCAGTTACTTCTATACCGGGGAGCTGTTTTTT; CDR3: CASSYFYTGELFF; size: -; J: TRBJ2-2; V: TRBV6-5; D: -
DNA: TGTGCCAGCAGTCCCCACGGGACACGGCCCGGGGAGCTGTTTTTT; CDR3: CASSPHGTRPGELFF; size: -; J: TRBJ2-2; V: TRBV27; D: -
DNA: TGTGCCAGCAGCTTCGGGACAGTTGGCTACACCTTC; CDR3: CASSFGTVGYTF; size: -; J: TRBJ1-2; V: TRBV7-9; D: TRBD1
DNA: TGTGCCAGCAGGACAGGTGATTGTTTGGCTGAAGCTTTCTTT; CDR3: CASRTGDCLAEAFF; size: -; J: TRBJ1-1; V: TRBV6-6; D: -
DNA: TGTGCCAGCAGCTTAACCCCGGGTGAGCAGTACTTC; CDR3: CASSLTPGEQYF; size: -; J: TRBJ2-5; V: TRBV13; D: -